The present TCR beta chain was sequenced within a study of T cell repertoires in cytomegalovirus infection. TCRdb called the reads again in MiXCR, with one record for every CDR3 protein. Of 900,000 to 950,000 distinct CDR3 sequences listed, less than 40% are singletons. This clonotype came up a few times. What it binds is not known. V was shortened by 1 base and J by 0 bases, with 12 bases between the two germline ends. Germline values: CDR1 SQVTM, CDR2 ANQGSEA. The CDR3 consists of 15 residues. The chain couples TRBV29-1 to TRBJ1-1; D unclear. Sequenced here: cultured CD8+ T cells from PBMCs, sampled from culture after CMV antigen stimulation. The clonotype originates from a human donor in good health (CMV status not recorded). Some clones in this sample may be carry-over from other donors' samples. The chain's CDR3 is CSVEVSGRMNTEAFF. CDR3 coding DNA: TGCAGCGTTGAAGTCTCGGGCAGGATGAACACTGAAGCTTTCTTT.